The clone carrying this TCR beta chain was observed a single time. Its antigen is as yet unknown. The source of the sample is a study of T cell responses to AZD1222 COVID-19 vaccine. Whole-study findings and limits: Spike-wide coverage was observed for vaccine-associated CD4 TCRs, with dominant responses at 160-218 and 743-854. Nearly half of spike-specific TCRs reportedly target unmutated variant regions.

Clones were sequenced by immunoSEQ multiplex PCR, and TCRdb holds only the in-frame ones, with some missing. The table includes 90,000 to 120,000 clones, around 90% detected once. V was pared by 5 bases and J by 7 bases, with 17 bases between. Germline V gene sequence: CDR1 SGHTA, CDR2 FQGNSA. The CDR3 contains 14 residues. This specimen was peripheral blood, taken on day 0 of AZD1222 vaccination. The sequence was collected from an adult in good health. The genes are TRBV7-2 and TRBJ1-2, with D tentatively TRBD1 (5 bases). CDR3 in amino acids: CASSPPGGIGGYTF. The CDR3 region has the DNA TGTGCCAGCAGCCCCCCCGGGGGGATAGGTGGCTACACCTTC. The entire variable domain, with the rest obtained from reference TRBV7-2 and TRBJ1-2, is as follows: GAGVSQSPSNKVTEKGKDVELRCDPISGHTALYWYRQSLGQGLEFLIYFQGNSAPDKSGLPSDRFSAERTGGSVSTLTIQRTQQEDSAVYLCASSPPGGIGGYTFGSGTRLTVV.